The rows below give T cell receptor beta chains drawn from one sample of a study of graft-versus-host responses after intestinal transplantation. What these receptors recognize is not known. Profiled with immunoSEQ multiplex PCR; TCRdb holds only in-frame clones, not every one. The sample yields about 70,000 clones, around 82% seen once. Sequencing was performed on unstimulated CD4+ T cells sorted from spleen or lymph node cells, taken before transplant. These receptors all stem from a human donor who was the organ donor for an intestinal transplant. Both conserved end residues are trimmed from each CDR3. Part of the rows lack a size; the others show once, few, many or a class for expanded clones.

CDR3 protein: ASSELGLHHTVTQY
V gene: TRBV28
clone size: once

CDR3 protein: ASSYSEGGNTIY
V gene: TRBV6-6
clone size: -

CDR3 protein: AWSVRAHTFTGELF
V gene: TRBV30
clone size: -

CDR3 protein: ATSRETGQTDTQY
V gene: TRBV15
clone size: -

CDR3 protein: ASGSRVDTQY
V gene: TRBV12-5
clone size: -

CDR3 protein: ASSARDRYNEKLF
V gene: TRBV5-1
clone size: -

CDR3 protein: ASSRETGFNQPQH
V gene: TRBV11-2
clone size: -

CDR3 protein: ARTRSDGYT
V gene: TRBV6-1
clone size: -

CDR3 protein: ASSSDSRGTGELF
V gene: TRBV27
clone size: -

CDR3 protein: ASRERGGPNEQF
V gene: TRBV6-5
clone size: -

CDR3 protein: ASSIGQGAMDGYT
V gene: TRBV19
clone size: -

CDR3 protein: ASSPPRQGSIQY
V gene: TRBV28
clone size: -

CDR3 protein: ASSRFGQGADTGELF
V gene: TRBV4-1
clone size: -

CDR3 protein: ASSSQQGQNSPLH
V gene: TRBV7-6
clone size: -

CDR3 protein: ASSLLRQPQH
V gene: TRBV28
clone size: -

CDR3 protein: ASSLFGPNTEAF
V gene: TRBV5-1
clone size: -

CDR3 protein: ASSEEGGNYGYT
V gene: TRBV25-1
clone size: -

CDR3 protein: ASSVKGMNTEAF
V gene: TRBV6-1
clone size: -

CDR3 protein: ASSVAQKNSPLH
V gene: TRBV9
clone size: -

CDR3 protein: ASSVSGDYGYT
V gene: TRBV6-1
clone size: -

CDR3 protein: ASSLSQGGTGELF
V gene: TRBV5-8
clone size: once

CDR3 protein: ATSRGGQGRNTGELF
V gene: TRBV15
clone size: few